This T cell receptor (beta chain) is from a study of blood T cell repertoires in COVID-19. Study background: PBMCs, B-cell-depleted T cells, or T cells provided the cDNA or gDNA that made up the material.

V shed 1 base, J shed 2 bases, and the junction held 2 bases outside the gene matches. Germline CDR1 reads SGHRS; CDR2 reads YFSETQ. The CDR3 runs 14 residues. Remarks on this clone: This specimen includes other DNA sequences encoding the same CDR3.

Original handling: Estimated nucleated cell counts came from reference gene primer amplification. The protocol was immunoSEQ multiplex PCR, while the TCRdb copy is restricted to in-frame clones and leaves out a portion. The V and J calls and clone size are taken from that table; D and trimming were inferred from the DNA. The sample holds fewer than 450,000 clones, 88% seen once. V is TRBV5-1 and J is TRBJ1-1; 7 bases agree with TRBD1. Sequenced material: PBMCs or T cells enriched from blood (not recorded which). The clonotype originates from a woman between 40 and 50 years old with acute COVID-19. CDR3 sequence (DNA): TGCGCCAGCAGCTTGACAGGGGTAAACACTGAAGCTTTCTTT. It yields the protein CASSLTGVNTEAFF.